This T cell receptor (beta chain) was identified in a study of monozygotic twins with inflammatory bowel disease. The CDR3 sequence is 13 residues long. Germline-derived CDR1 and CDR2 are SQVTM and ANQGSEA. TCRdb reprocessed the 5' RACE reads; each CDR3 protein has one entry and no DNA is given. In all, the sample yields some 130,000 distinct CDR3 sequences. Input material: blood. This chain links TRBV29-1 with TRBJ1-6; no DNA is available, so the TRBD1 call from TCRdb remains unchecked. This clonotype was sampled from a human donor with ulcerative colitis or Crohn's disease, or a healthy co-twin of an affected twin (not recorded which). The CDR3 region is CSVAGTDNSPLHF.